What follows are 5 T cell receptor beta chains derived from one specimen sequenced in a study of blood T cells in healthy people across ages. Next came a second PCR, run for about 7 to 12 cycles, which used a sample-barcoded 5' primer along with a J-beta primer mix. TCRdb used MiXCR to reprocess the 5' RACE reads, holding one entry per CDR3 protein. The data contain approximately 810,000 distinct CDR3 sequences, around 34% of them seen just once; the ten biggest clones take up approximately 12%. Sequenced sample: blood. The source is a man aged 18-30 years in good health.

V usage is TRBV20-1 and J usage is TRBJ2-3; the D gene is possibly TRBD2 (7 bases). There are 14 residues in the CDR3. Germline CDR1 is DFQATT and CDR2 is SNEGSKA (reference sequence). The chain's CDR3 is CSLQAGASTDTQYF. The CDR3, as DNA: TGCAGCCTACAGGCGGGGGCCAGCACAGATACGCAGTATTTT.

The sample holds a few counts of this clonotype. The V and J genes are TRBV12-3 or TRBV12-4 and TRBJ1-1; D ambiguous. Trimming cost V 6 bases and J 5 bases, with 16 bases left between them. This CDR3 has 14 amino acids. The CDR3 nucleotides are TGTGCCAGCAGATTCGGGGTGTTGGGGACTGAAGCTTTCTTT. Amino acid sequence: CASRFGVLGTEAFF.

The chain has TRBV7-9 and TRBJ1-5; D gene unclear. Trimming cost V 5 bases and J 0 bases, with 11 bases left between them. The CDR3 loop spans 15 amino acids. Germline CDR1 is SEHNR and CDR2 is FQNEAQ (reference sequence). The CDR3 spells CASSQGPYSNQPQHF. CDR3 sequence (DNA): TGTGCCAGCAGCCAAGGACCGTATAGCAATCAGCCCCAGCATTTT.

This rearrangement joins TRBV30 to TRBJ2-5; D is undetermined. Germline values: CDR1 GTSNPN, CDR2 SVGIG (reference sequence). The CDR3 runs to 11 residues. V lost 1 base to trimming and J lost 0 bases, with 0 bases between them. The CDR3 loop reads CAWSDQETQYF. In DNA form, the CDR3 reads TGTGCCTGGAGTGACCAAGAGACCCAGTACTTC.

This clonotype was detected many times. J is TRBJ2-3 and V is TRBV7-2; tentative D call: TRBD2 (5 bases). With 1 base removed from V and 6 bases from J, the gap between germline ends came to 8 bases. The germline V gene has CDR1 SGHTA and CDR2 FQGNSA. The CDR3 contains 13 residues. CDR3 DNA: TGTGCCAGCAGCTTAGTATGGAGGGATACGCAGTATTTT. Translated: CASSLVWRDTQYF. Supplemented by reference TRBV7-2 and TRBJ2-3, the full variable domain reads GAGVSQSPSNKVTEKGKDVELRCDPISGHTALYWYRQSLGQGLEFLIYFQGNSAPDKSGLPSDRFSAERTGGSVSTLTIQRTQQEDSAVYLCASSLVWRDTQYFGPGTRLTVL.